Listed here are 13 T cell receptor delta chains from one sample, sequenced in a study of γδ T cells in repeated Plasmodium falciparum infection (dated by TCRdb to about 2021). For bulk TCR repertoire analysis, Vgamma9/Vdelta2+ and Vdelta2-negative gammadelta T cell populations were isolated by flow sorting from peripheral blood mononuclear cells. Libraries were built with multiplex PCR. Sequenced on an Illumina MiSeq. TCRdb processed the public reads again with the CATT caller, after which rows with matching DNA were combined. Within this sample are roughly 93,000 delta-chain clones, with about 1.5% of them counted one time only. The leading ten clones occupy about 10% of the sample. The sequencing sample was made of gamma-delta T cells from blood. These receptors were taken from a pool of human donors (malaria-infected and uninfected, not separated).

This clone was seen a handful of times. TCRdb's protein, taken from a much larger clone, differs from this DNA's translation at residue 20, likely owing to a read error; the protein displayed comes from the DNA. The J gene was not called, though the V gene is TRDV1; the table calls TRDD3, which could not be checked here. Germline V gene sequence: CDR1 TSWWSYY, CDR2 QGS. There are 21 residues in the CDR3. The CDR3 sequence is CALCESPTGDDYCLNTDKLTF. The CDR3 DNA follows: TGTGCTCTCTGTGAGAGCCCCACTGGGGATGACTACTGCTTGAACACCGATAAACTCACCTTT.

In the case of this clone: This DNA's translation and the protein TCRdb lists, from a much larger clone, do not match at residue 16, likely due to a read error; the protein shown is translated from the DNA. This chain joins TRDV2 and TRDJ3, with TRDD3 matching over 11 bases. The J gene was not available in TCRdb and was assigned here by matching the DNA to germline segments. In germline, CDR1 is GEAIGNYY, CDR2 EKD. The CDR3 has 23 residues. Written as DNA, the CDR3 is TGTGCCTGTGACACCGGCCACTGGGGGATATGGAACATGAGCTCCCGGGACACCCGACAGATGTTTTTC. The encoded protein is CACDTGHWGIWNMSSRDTRQMFF.

This clone has a count of ten or more. This likely traces to a read error, being one base from a far larger clone. The same CDR3 also results from other DNA sequences found in this sample. This chain uses TRDV2 with TRDJ1, with 7 bases aligning to TRDD3. The J gene was missing in TCRdb and was found by matching the end of the DNA to germline. The germline V gene encodes CDR1 GEAIGNYY and CDR2 EKD. This CDR3 spans 14 amino acids. V gave up 3 bases and J gave up 1 base; unmatched junction bases: 4. CDR3 nucleotides: TGTGCCTGTGACTCACTGGGGCTCACCGATAAACTCATCTTT. Its protein is CACDSLGLTDKLIF.

Remarks on this clone: The protein that TCRdb holds for this DNA derives from a much larger clone and differs from the translated DNA at residue 10, which likely indicates a read error; the protein shown here is translated from the DNA. Different DNA sequences within this sample yield the same CDR3. This sequence joins TRDV2 and TRDJ3, with 9 bases fitting TRDD3. The J gene, not given by TCRdb, was assigned here from a germline match of the nucleotide sequence. J was trimmed by 3 bases and V by 1 base; bases with no gene match: 3. Germline V gene lookup returns CDR1 GEAIGNYY and CDR2 EKD. The CDR3 extends over 17 amino acids. Written as DNA, the CDR3 is TGTGCCTGTGACACGGTGGGGGATAGCTGGGACACCCGACAGATGTTTTTC. It specifies CACDTVGDSWDTRQMFF.

On this clone: TCRdb's entry gives the protein of a much larger clone, which mismatches this DNA's translation at residue 16, likely from a read error; the protein reported here is translated from the DNA. This chain links TRDV1 with TRDJ1, with TRDD3 identical over 12 bases. TCRdb gives no J gene; it was assigned here by matching the DNA to germline. Germline V lookup: CDR1 TSWWSYY, CDR2 QGS. The CDR3 runs 21 residues. After removal of 2 bases from V and 3 bases from J, the junction contained 19 bases not matched to a gene. The CDR3 protein is CALGERVTYWGIPVYADKLIF. The CDR3 DNA reads TGTGCTCTTGGGGAAAGGGTTACGTACTGGGGGATACCGGTGTACGCCGATAAACTCATCTTT.

Concerning this clone itself: TCRdb has a much larger clone's protein, which differs at residue 17 from the translation of this DNA, likely because of a read error; what is shown is the protein translated from the DNA. The chain has TRDV1 and TRDJ1; 9 positions agree with TRDD3. There are 21 residues in the CDR3. The V gene end was trimmed by 1 base and the J gene end by 8 bases; junction bases not matched to a gene: 26. Per germline, CDR1 TSWWSYY and CDR2 QGS. CDR3 amino acids: CALGEHVLRAFPRTGGRKLIF. The CDR3 DNA reads as TGTGCTCTTGGGGAACACGTACTGAGGGCCTTCCCCCGTACTGGGGGACGCAAACTCATCTTT.

In regard to this clone: This DNA translates differently at residue 14 from the TCRdb protein, which is that of a much larger clone; a read error is likely, and the protein shown is the DNA's own translation. The genes are TRDV1 and TRDJ1; D perhaps matches TRDD3 (6 bases). Germline CDR1 TSWWSYY, CDR2 QGS. The CDR3 spans 19 residues. Trimming took 4 bases from V and 3 from J, leaving 27 bases between them. This chain's CDR3 is CALGVAIRKTNPYADKLIF. CDR3 nucleotide sequence: TGTGCTCTTGGGGTTGCGATACGTAAAACCAACCCGTACGCCGATAAACTCATCTTT.

This clone has at least ten counts. The chain couples TRDV1 to TRDJ1, with D perhaps given as TRDD2 or TRDD3 (8 bases each). The CDR3 loop spans 20 amino acids. Germline CDR1 and CDR2: TSWWSYY and QGS. The V gene lost 0 bases and the J gene lost 5 bases, with 28 bases spanning the gap. This CDR3 reads CALGELALPTMAWGKDKLIF. CDR3 in DNA: TGTGCTCTTGGGGAACTGGCTCTTCCTACGATGGCCTGGGGGAAAGATAAACTCATCTTT.

As concerns this clone: This DNA translates differently at residue 7 from the TCRdb protein, which is that of a much larger clone; a read error is likely, and the protein shown is the DNA's own translation. This sequence joins TRDV2 and TRDJ1; 11 bases are a match to TRDD3. There are 17 residues in the CDR3. The germline V gene has CDR1 GEAIGNYY and CDR2 EKD. J gave up 3 bases and V 0 bases, and 8 bases lay outside the gene matches. CDR3 loop: CACDTGCWGIQPDKLIF. In nucleotides, the CDR3 is TGTGCCTGTGACACCGGCTGCTGGGGGATACAACCCGATAAACTCATCTTT.

For this clone: The likely explanation is a read error, given a far larger clone one base away. Other DNA sequences within the sample encode an identical CDR3. CDR3 sequence: CALGEQSYLPFELLGDKKVHKLIF. In DNA form, the CDR3 reads TGTGCTCTTGGGGAACAATCATACCTTCCCTTCGAACTACTGGGGGATAAAAAGGTCCATAAACTCATCTTT. V usage is TRDV1 and J usage is TRDJ1; 11 nucleotides agree with TRDD3. The J gene comes from matching the DNA to germline here; TCRdb lacks it. The CDR3 has 24 amino acids. J gave up 6 bases and V 1 base, and 31 bases lay outside the gene matches. Germline V gene data show CDR1 as TSWWSYY and CDR2 as QGS.

With respect to this clone: The protein that TCRdb holds for this DNA derives from a much larger clone and differs from the translated DNA at residue 13, which likely indicates a read error; the protein shown here is translated from the DNA. The V call is TRDV2, the J call TRDJ1; 7 positions match TRDD3. In the absence of a J gene in TCRdb, the DNA was matched to germline to assign it here. Germline V lookup: CDR1 GEAIGNYY, CDR2 EKD. Trimming at V came to 0 bases and at J to 1 base, leaving 22 bases not matched to a gene. This CDR3 comprises 21 residues. DNA of the CDR3: TGTGCCTGTGACACCGTTTTCGGCTTAAAACCTGGGGGCCCGTCCACCGATAAACTCATCTTT. Its translation is CACDTVFGLKPGGPSTDKLIF.

On this clone: This likely stems from a read error, as it lies one base from a far larger clone. The sample holds other DNA sequences that translate to the same CDR3. There is no J gene call, but TRDV2 is given as the V gene; TRDD3, the D gene given by the table, was not confirmed from the DNA. The V gene's germline CDR1 is GEAIGNYY and CDR2 EKD. The CDR3 has 21 amino acids. CDR3 region: CACDTVPVGDKGQEYTDKLIF. In DNA, the CDR3 is TGTGCCTGTGACACCGTGCCGGTGGGGGATAAAGGGCAGGAGTACACCGATAAACTCATCTTC.

This clone was observed many times. The chain has TRDV1 and TRDJ1; D may match TRDD2 or TRDD3 (6 bases each). This CDR3 is built from 20 residues. V dropped 2 bases and J dropped 0 bases, with 25 bases sitting between them. The germline V gene encodes CDR1 TSWWSYY and CDR2 QGS. The CDR3 bases are TGTGCTCTTGGGGAATCCTCCTACATGTGTACTGGGTCCTACACCGATAAACTCATCTTT. This translates into CALGESSYMCTGSYTDKLIF.